This section outlines one TCR beta chain sequence together with its context. Its antigen remains unidentified. No much larger clone exists at a distance of one base, and base qualities are not known. V gives up 6 bases and J gives up 5 bases, and the segment between their germline ends measures 10 bases. The CDR3 sequence holds 12 residues, the cysteine and phenylalanine included. The CDR3 DNA has 36 bases and is translated from base 1. Reading the germline V gene gives CDR1 SNHLY and CDR2 FYNNEI. Preparation of the library involved the immunoSEQ multiplex PCR assay. TCRdb obtained this table from immuneACCESS and retained in-frame rearrangements with V and J assigned. These tables miss some clones; where compared with another copy, unresolved V genes account for less than half of the shortfall, and the remainder is unexplained. The sample profile shows tens of thousands of clones; around 90% of them were found once. Approximately 15% of the sample is in the top ten clones.

This sample is part of a study of control samples from healthy donors and cancer patients (dated by TCRdb to about 2020). The sequencing input was blood. Recombination connected TRBV2 to TRBJ1-2; TRBD1 is a weak D gene call, 5 bases matching. The clonotype comes from a woman in her seventies in good health. The CDR3: CASRDDRYGYTF. The nucleotide sequence reads as follows: TGTGCCAGCAGAGATGACAGATATGGCTACACCTTC. Outside the CDR3, residues come from the reference TRBV2 and TRBJ1-2 proteins, so the full variable domain is: EPEVTQTPSHQVTQMGQEVILRCVPISNHLYFYWYRQILGQKVEFLVSFYNNEISEKSEIFDDQFSVERPDGSNFTLKIRSTKLEDSAMYFCASRDDRYGYTFGSGTRLTVV.